Listed below are T cell receptor beta chains from one sample, sequenced in a study of cytomegalovirus exposure and HLA in healthy donors. Measured with immunoSEQ multiplex PCR; TCRdb has only the in-frame clones, and not every one. This sample has 100,000 to 140,000 clones, with approximately 79% found just once. Sequenced material: PBMCs. The receptors here all came from a man aged 18 to 35 in good health and CMV-seronegative. The CDR3 runs from the conserved cysteine through the conserved F or W. The order of the fields is D gene, CDR3 length, J gene, V gene, clone size, CDR3 protein, CDR3 DNA. The D gene is left open where the match is weak. A clone size is listed for some rows: how often the clone was seen (once, few, many), or a class if it is expanded.

>TRBD1|14|TRBJ2-2|TRBV6-6|few
CASRQGLDTGELFF
TGTGCCAGCAGACAGGGGTTGGACACCGGGGAGCTGTTTTTT
>-|11|TRBJ2-7|TRBV18|-
CASSLHGEQYF
TGTGCCAGCTCACTACATGGCGAGCAGTACTTC
>-|15|TRBJ1-2|TRBV7-6|-
CASSPNRDYRYGYPF
TGTGCCAGCAGCCCTAACAGGGACTACCGCTATGGCTACCCCTTC
>-|16|TRBJ2-7|TRBV21-1|-
CASSDRKTGPGDEQYF
TGTGCCAGCAGCGACAGAAAAACAGGGCCTGGAGACGAGCAGTACTTC
>-|13|TRBJ1-4|TRBV5-4|few
CASSLEAGGKLFF
TGTGCCAGCAGCTTGGAAGCGGGGGGGAAACTGTTTTTT
>-|16|TRBJ1-3|TRBV5-4|-
CASSLGAGATGNTIYF
TGTGCCAGCAGCTTGGGAGCAGGGGCGACTGGAAACACCATATATTTT
>TRBD1|15|TRBJ2-7|TRBV6-6|-
CASSYLGQGFYEQYF
TGTGCCAGCAGTTACCTAGGACAGGGATTTTACGAGCAGTACTTC
>TRBD1|20|TRBJ2-2|TRBV7-6|-
CASSLVTRQRTGLNTGELFF
TGTGCCAGCAGCTTAGTTACACGCCAAAGGACAGGACTGAACACCGGGGAGCTGTTTTTT
>-|14|TRBJ2-5|TRBV21-1|-
CASYFGEGQETQYF
TGTGCCAGCTACTTCGGGGAGGGCCAAGAGACCCAGTACTTC
>TRBD2|19|TRBJ2-3|TRBV7-9|-
CASSFRARPGLAGQNTQYF
TGTGCCAGCAGCTTCCGTGCACGACCGGGACTAGCGGGGCAAAATACGCAGTATTTT
>TRBD2|15|TRBJ2-3|TRBV14|-
CASSRGLVWADTQYF
TGTGCCAGCAGCCGGGGACTAGTGTGGGCAGATACGCAGTATTTT
>-|16|TRBJ1-5|TRBV5-1|-
CASSLALGANNQPQHF
TGCGCCAGCAGCTTGGCGCTAGGGGCTAACAATCAGCCCCAGCATTTT
>TRBD1|15|TRBJ2-7|TRBV19|-
CASRSFKDRAYEQYF
TGTGCCAGTCGTTCTTTCAAGGACAGGGCCTACGAGCAGTACTTC
>-|14|TRBJ1-5|TRBV7-8|-
CASSSDRNNQPQHF
TGTGCCAGCAGCTCGGACAGAAACAATCAGCCCCAGCATTTT
>-|12|TRBJ2-7|TRBV4-1|-
CASSLTPYEQYF
TGCGCCAGCAGCCTAACTCCCTACGAGCAGTACTTC
>-|17|TRBJ2-1|TRBV4-2|-
CASSQDWGGPPYNEQFF
TGTGCCAGCAGCCAAGATTGGGGGGGGCCCCCCTACAATGAGCAGTTCTTC
>-|14|TRBJ2-3|TRBV9|few
CASSVFQGSDTQYF
TGTGCCAGCAGCGTGTTTCAGGGTTCGGATACGCAGTATTTT
>-|21|TRBJ2-5|TRBV28|-
CASSPKQPPSVFHGYQETQYF
TGTGCCAGCAGTCCGAAACAACCCCCTAGCGTATTCCATGGGTACCAAGAGACCCAGTACTTC
>-|14|TRBJ1-1|TRBV5-1|-
CASSFSQGNTEAFF
TGCGCCAGCAGCTTTTCTCAGGGGAACACTGAAGCTTTCTTT
>TRBD2|17|TRBJ2-2|TRBV9|-
CASSVERSGVYTGELFF
TGTGCCAGCAGCGTAGAGAGGAGCGGGGTGTACACCGGGGAGCTGTTTTTT
>TRBD2|17|TRBJ2-1|TRBV9|-
CASSVAPAGDSYNEQFF
TGTGCCAGCAGCGTAGCCCCAGCGGGGGACTCCTACAATGAGCAGTTCTTC
>-|16|TRBJ1-2|TRBV7-9|-
CASSRVGGDDNYGYTF
TGTGCCAGCAGCCGAGTTGGGGGGGACGATAACTATGGCTACACCTTC
>TRBD2|14|TRBJ2-1|TRBV6-5|-
CASRARGDYNEQFF
TGTGCCAGCAGAGCCCGGGGGGATTACAATGAGCAGTTCTTC
>-|14|TRBJ1-4|TRBV7-6|-
CASSPAAGNEKLFF
TGTGCCAGCAGCCCCGCCGCGGGGAATGAAAAACTGTTTTTT
>TRBD1|14|TRBJ1-5|TRBV5-6|-
CASSQTGGNQPQHF
TGTGCCAGCAGTCAGACAGGGGGCAATCAGCCCCAGCATTTT
>TRBD2|15|TRBJ2-3|TRBV13|-
CADSLRGEEADTQYF
TGTGCCGACTCCCTCCGGGGGGAGGAGGCAGATACGCAGTATTTT
>-|15|TRBJ1-2|TRBV7-2|-
CASSRNNQGFYGYTF
TGTGCCAGCAGCCGAAACAACCAGGGATTCTATGGCTACACCTTC
>TRBD1|15|TRBJ2-2|TRBV7-3|-
CASSPQGAGTGELFF
TGTGCCAGCAGCCCCCAGGGGGCGGGCACCGGGGAGCTGTTTTTT
>-|15|TRBJ2-1|TRBV7-2|-
CASSFDPGVSNEQFF
TGTGCCAGCAGCTTTGATCCCGGGGTGAGTAATGAGCAGTTCTTC
>TRBD1|16|TRBJ2-6|TRBV15|-
CATSRWTGSGANVLTF
TGTGCCACCAGCAGATGGACAGGGTCAGGGGCCAACGTCCTGACTTTC
>-|19|TRBJ1-6|TRBV7-2|-
CASSLGLWTSRSYNSPLHF
TGTGCCAGCAGCTTAGGCCTGTGGACTTCGAGATCCTATAATTCACCCCTCCACTTT
>TRBD1|13|TRBJ2-7|TRBV4-3|-
CASSQGTGDRVFF
TGCGCCAGCAGCCAAGGGACCGGGGACAGGGTATTCTTC
>-|12|TRBJ2-7|TRBV6-5|-
CASSLRAYEQYF
TGTGCCAGCAGCCTGAGGGCCTACGAGCAGTACTTC
>TRBD1|15|TRBJ2-7|TRBV28|-
CASSGGTGGIYEQYF
TGTGCCAGCAGTGGGGGGACAGGGGGAATCTACGAGCAGTACTTC
>-|13|TRBJ2-7|TRBV29-1|-
CSASETVTYEQYF
TGCAGCGCGTCGGAGACAGTTACCTACGAGCAGTACTTC
>-|16|TRBJ1-6|TRBV9|-
CASSVGPTSEVSPLHF
TGTGCCAGCAGCGTAGGGCCAACTTCGGAGGTTTCACCCCTCCACTTT
>-|16|TRBJ2-6|TRBV4-1|once
CASSQPEPGGANVLTF
TGCGCCAGCAGCCAACCTGAACCGGGGGGGGCCAACGTCCTGACTTTC
>TRBD2|16|TRBJ2-1|TRBV9|-
CASSPRASGGAGEQFF
TGTGCCAGCAGCCCTCGTGCTAGCGGGGGGGCAGGTGAGCAGTTCTTC
>-|15|TRBJ1-4|TRBV11-3|-
CASSPWSGEGEKLFF
TGTGCCAGCAGCCCCTGGTCGGGAGAGGGTGAAAAACTGTTTTTT
>TRBD2|16|TRBJ2-3|TRBV2|-
CASSEWSGGNSDAQYF
TGTGCCAGCAGTGAATGGAGCGGGGGGAACTCAGATGCGCAGTATTTT
>TRBD2|15|TRBJ2-1|TRBV28|-
CASSPLAGVYNEQFF
TGTGCCAGCAGTCCCCTAGCGGGGGTGTACAATGAGCAGTTCTTC
>TRBD1|14|TRBJ2-7|TRBV7-7|once
CASSPRTGGDEQYF
TGTGCCAGCAGCCCCAGGACAGGGGGCGACGAGCAGTACTTC
>-|13|TRBJ1-5|TRBV6-5|few
CASSSNGPQPQHF
TGTGCCAGCAGCTCCAATGGGCCACAGCCCCAGCATTTT
>TRBD1|15|TRBJ2-7|TRBV5-5|-
CASSIQWGQRYEQYF
TGTGCCAGCAGTATTCAATGGGGACAGAGATACGAGCAGTACTTC
>-|14|TRBJ2-7|TRBV6-1|-
CASSKGDHSYEQYF
TGTGCCAGCAGTAAGGGGGACCATTCCTACGAGCAGTACTTC
>-|14|TRBJ2-4|TRBV19|-
CASSMGEVKNIQYF
TGTGCCAGTAGTATGGGCGAAGTCAAAAACATTCAGTACTTC
>TRBD1|15|TRBJ1-4|TRBV5-1|-
CASSSEGTAVEKLFF
TGCGCCAGCAGCTCCGAGGGGACAGCAGTGGAAAAACTGTTTTTT
>-|15|TRBJ2-3|TRBV4-1|-
CASSQQDREGDTQYF
TGCGCCAGCAGCCAACAGGACAGGGAGGGAGATACGCAGTATTTT
>-|14|TRBJ1-1|TRBV7-3|-
CASSLGRANTEAFF
TGTGCCAGCAGCTTGGGCAGAGCAAACACTGAAGCTTTCTTT
>TRBD2|16|TRBJ2-5|TRBV5-1|-
CASSLRLARAQETQYF
TGCGCCAGCAGCTTACGACTAGCGAGGGCCCAAGAGACCCAGTACTTC
>-|12|TRBJ2-1|TRBV6-6|-
CASSYSGNEQFF
TGTGCCAGCAGTTACTCCGGCAATGAGCAGTTCTTC
>-|16|TRBJ2-2|TRBV5-4|-
CASSLGPSGISGELFF
TGTGCCAGCAGCTTGGGTCCCTCAGGGATCTCCGGGGAGCTGTTTTTT
>-|15|TRBJ2-7|TRBV5-1|-
CASTFGGSSSYEQYF
TGCGCCAGCACGTTTGGGGGGTCCAGCTCCTACGAGCAGTACTTC
>-|13|TRBJ2-7|TRBV5-4|-
CASSSRTEREQYF
TGTGCCAGCAGCTCCCGGACAGAGCGCGAGCAGTACTTC
>-|13|TRBJ1-1|TRBV29-1|-
CSALRGGNTEAFF
TGCAGCGCCCTACGAGGGGGGAACACTGAAGCTTTCTTT
>TRBD2|19|TRBJ2-3|TRBV4-1|-
CASSQERLAGGPRADTQYF
TGCGCCAGCAGCCAAGAACGACTAGCGGGGGGGCCTCGAGCAGATACGCAGTATTTT
>-|15|TRBJ1-4|TRBV19|-
CASRGQAGNNEKLFF
TGTGCCAGTCGAGGCCAGGCAGGGAATAATGAAAAACTGTTTTTT
>-|16|TRBJ1-5|TRBV2|-
CASRRGVGGGNQPQHF
TGTGCCAGCAGGAGGGGGGTTGGGGGGGGCAATCAGCCCCAGCATTTT
>TRBD1|14|TRBJ2-7|TRBV15|-
CATSRGQGWNEQYF
TGTGCCACCAGCCGGGGACAGGGGTGGAACGAGCAGTACTTC